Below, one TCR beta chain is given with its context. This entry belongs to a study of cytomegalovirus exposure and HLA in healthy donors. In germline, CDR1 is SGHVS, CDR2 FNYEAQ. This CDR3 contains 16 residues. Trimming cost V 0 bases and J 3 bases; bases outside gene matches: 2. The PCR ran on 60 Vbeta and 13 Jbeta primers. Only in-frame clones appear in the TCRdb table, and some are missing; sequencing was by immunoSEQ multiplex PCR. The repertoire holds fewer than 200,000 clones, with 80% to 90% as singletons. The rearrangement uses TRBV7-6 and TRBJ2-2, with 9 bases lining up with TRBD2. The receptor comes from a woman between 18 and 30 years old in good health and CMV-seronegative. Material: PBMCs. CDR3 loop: CASSLAAGGDTGELFF. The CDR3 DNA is TGTGCCAGCAGCTTAGCGGCGGGAGGGGACACCGGGGAGCTGTTTTTT. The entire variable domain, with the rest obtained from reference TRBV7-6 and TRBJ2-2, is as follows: GAGVSQSPRYKVTKRGQDVALRCDPISGHVSLYWYRQALGQGPEFLTYFNYEAQQDKSGLPNDRFSAERPEGSISTLTIQRTEQRDSAMYRCASSLAAGGDTGELFFGEGSRLTVL.